The present TCR beta chain was sequenced within a study of blood T cell repertoires in COVID-19. Looking at the study overall: The analysed material was cDNA or gDNA that came from T cells, B-cell-depleted T cells, or PBMCs.

The Seattle patients joined while their infection was active and were tracked longitudinally afterward. In the source study's methods: Reference gene primer amplification gave estimated nucleated cell counts. Assay: immunoSEQ multiplex PCR; the TCRdb copy retains only in-frame clones and omits some. The DNA was the basis for D and trimming; V, J and clone size are from that table. The sample has 150,000 or so clones; roughly nine tenths are singletons. V shed 3 bases and J 0 bases; nucleotides not matched to a gene: 9. The CDR3 length is 18 residues. The germline gives CDR1 LGHDT, CDR2 YNNKEL (reference sequence).

The sequence was obtained from a man between 18 and 29 years old with COVID-19, enrolled during active disease. The J gene is TRBJ2-3, the V gene TRBV3-1 (or the pseudogene TRBV3-2), with 10 bases lining up with TRBD2. The sequencing input was peripheral blood. The CDR3 spells CASSQCTSGVISTDTQYF. CDR3 DNA: TGTGCCAGCAGCCAGTGCACTAGCGGGGTAATTAGCACAGATACGCAGTATTTT.